The clone carrying this TCR beta chain has more than one count but fewer than ten. Antigen unknown. J gave up 6 bases and V 0 bases, and 7 bases lay outside the gene matches. Per germline, CDR1 SGHDT and CDR2 YYEEEE. CDR3 length: 15 residues. Each CDR3 protein gets one entry after TCRdb re-called the 5' RACE reads with MiXCR. The sample holds about 890,000 distinct CDR3 sequences; about 12% are singletons and the top ten take 1.5% to 2%. These data are taken from a study of identical twins. Overall study findings and caveats: Instead of following the same donors, the conclusions were based on cross-sectional statistical analysis.

A further study also used this sample, focusing on yellow fever vaccine responses in identical twins. As that report states: Twins' vaccine T cell responses reportedly seemed partly convergent and partly personalized.

V gene TRBV5-6 combines with J gene TRBJ1-2; 8 nucleotides match TRBD1. Specimen: PBMCs. This TCR was recovered from a woman younger than 35 in good health. The CDR3: CASSLVGTGADGYTF. Written as DNA, the CDR3 is TGTGCCAGCAGCTTGGTGGGGACAGGTGCCGATGGCTACACCTTC.